This T cell receptor beta chain was found in a study of T cells in Graves' hyperthyroidism and ophthalmopathy. CDR1 is GTSNPN, CDR2 SVGIG, per germline (reference sequence). Trimming took off 0 bases at V and 3 bases at J, with 9 bases between the two ends. This CDR3 comprises 14 residues. Uncontrolled infection, other autoimmune disease, pregnancy and lactation each barred patients from inclusion. Amplified TCR beta CDR3 regions came from RNA transcripts. With the HTBI primer set, the TCR CDR3 went through a first round of RT-PCR. Using its own MiXCR run on the multiplex PCR reads, TCRdb lists one record per CDR3 protein. The repertoire holds 550,000 to 800,000 distinct CDR3 sequences, with roughly 17% as singletons.

V gene TRBV30 combines with J gene TRBJ1-3; D unclear. The sequence came from a middle-aged man with Graves' hyperthyroidism. The material sequenced was blood. CDR3 amino acids: CAWSVMGNGNTIYF. As DNA, the CDR3 is TGTGCCTGGAGTGTTATGGGGAATGGAAACACCATATATTTT.